The entry below gives a single T cell receptor beta chain sequence along with its context. Antigen unknown. Sequencing used immunoSEQ multiplex PCR; TCRdb keeps in-frame clones, though not all of them. The sample includes about 76,000 clones, about 91% of them seen just once. J was trimmed by 3 bases and V by 0 bases; bases with no gene match: 1. Per germline, CDR1 SGHRS and CDR2 YFSETQ. The CDR3 runs 14 residues. This sample is drawn from a study of resident and recirculating memory T cells in vitiligo. General study points: TCR sequences were not conserved across biopsy sites or patients.

Confetti depigmentation, marking active vitiligo, was absent in these patients. The chain employs TRBV5-1 and TRBJ2-7, with 9 bases matching TRBD1. Material for sequencing was blood. The source of this sequence is a male donor with vitiligo. The CDR3 protein is CASSLGQGGYEQYF. CDR3 sequence (DNA): TGCGCCAGCAGCTTGGGACAGGGGGGCTACGAGCAGTACTTC.